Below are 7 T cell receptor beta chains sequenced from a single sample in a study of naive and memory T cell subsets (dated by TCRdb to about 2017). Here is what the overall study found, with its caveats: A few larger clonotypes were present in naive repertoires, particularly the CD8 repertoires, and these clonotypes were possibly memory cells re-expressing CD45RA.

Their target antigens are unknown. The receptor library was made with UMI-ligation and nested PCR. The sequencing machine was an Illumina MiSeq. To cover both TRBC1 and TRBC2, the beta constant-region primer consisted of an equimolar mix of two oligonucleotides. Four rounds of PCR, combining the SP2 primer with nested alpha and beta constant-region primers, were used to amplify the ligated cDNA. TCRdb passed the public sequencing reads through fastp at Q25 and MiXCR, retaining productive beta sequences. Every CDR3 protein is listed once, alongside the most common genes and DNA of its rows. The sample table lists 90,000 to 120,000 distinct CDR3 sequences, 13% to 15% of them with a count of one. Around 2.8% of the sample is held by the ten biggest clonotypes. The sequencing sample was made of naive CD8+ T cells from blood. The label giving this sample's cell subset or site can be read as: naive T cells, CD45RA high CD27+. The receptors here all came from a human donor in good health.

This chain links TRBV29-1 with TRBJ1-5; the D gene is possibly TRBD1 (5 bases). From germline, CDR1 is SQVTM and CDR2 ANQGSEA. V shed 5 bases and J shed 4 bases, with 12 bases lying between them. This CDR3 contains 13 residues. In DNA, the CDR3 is TGCAGCGTTCTTACAGGTACGAATCAGCCCCAGCATTTT. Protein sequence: CSVLTGTNQPQHF.

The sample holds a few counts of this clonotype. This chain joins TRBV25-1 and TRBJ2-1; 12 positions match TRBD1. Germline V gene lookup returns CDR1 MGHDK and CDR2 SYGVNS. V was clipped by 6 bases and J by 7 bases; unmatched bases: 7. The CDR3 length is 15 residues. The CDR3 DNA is TGTGCCAGCAGCTCCCCGGGACAGGGGGCGAATGAGCAGTTCTTC. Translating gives CASSSPGQGANEQFF.

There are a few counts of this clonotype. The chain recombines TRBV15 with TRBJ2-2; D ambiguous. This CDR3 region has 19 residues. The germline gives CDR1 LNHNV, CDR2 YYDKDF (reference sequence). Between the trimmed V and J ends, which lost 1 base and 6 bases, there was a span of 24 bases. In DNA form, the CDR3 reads TGTGCCACCAGCAGAGTTTGGGGTGATCTCGATACCGTCGCCGGGGAGCTGTTTTTT. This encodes CATSRVWGDLDTVAGELFF.

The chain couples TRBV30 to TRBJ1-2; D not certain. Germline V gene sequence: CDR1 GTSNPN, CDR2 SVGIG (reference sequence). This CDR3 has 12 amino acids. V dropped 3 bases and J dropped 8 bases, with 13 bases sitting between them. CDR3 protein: CAWSPWETGYTF. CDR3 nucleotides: TGTGCCTGGAGCCCGTGGGAAACGGGCTACACCTTC.

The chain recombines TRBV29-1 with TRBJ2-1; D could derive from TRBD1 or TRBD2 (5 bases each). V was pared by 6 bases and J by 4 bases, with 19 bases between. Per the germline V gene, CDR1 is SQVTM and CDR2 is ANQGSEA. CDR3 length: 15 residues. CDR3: CSVPSGTTSYNEQFF. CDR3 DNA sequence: TGCAGCGTCCCCTCCGGGACCACCTCATACAATGAGCAGTTCTTC.

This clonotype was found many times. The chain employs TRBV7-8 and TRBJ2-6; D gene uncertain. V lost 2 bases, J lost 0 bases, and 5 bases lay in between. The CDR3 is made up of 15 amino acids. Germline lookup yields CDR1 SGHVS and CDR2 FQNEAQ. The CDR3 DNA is TGTGCCAGCAGCTTAAGTGACTCTGGGGCCAACGTCCTGACTTTC. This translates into CASSLSDSGANVLTF.

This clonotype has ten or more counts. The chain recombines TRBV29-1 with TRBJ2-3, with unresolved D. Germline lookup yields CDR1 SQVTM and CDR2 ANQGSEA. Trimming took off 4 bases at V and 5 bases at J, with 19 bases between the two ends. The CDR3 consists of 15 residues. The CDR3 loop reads CSVVAPTPIKDTQYF. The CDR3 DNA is TGCAGCGTTGTTGCCCCGACCCCGATAAAAGATACGCAGTATTTT.